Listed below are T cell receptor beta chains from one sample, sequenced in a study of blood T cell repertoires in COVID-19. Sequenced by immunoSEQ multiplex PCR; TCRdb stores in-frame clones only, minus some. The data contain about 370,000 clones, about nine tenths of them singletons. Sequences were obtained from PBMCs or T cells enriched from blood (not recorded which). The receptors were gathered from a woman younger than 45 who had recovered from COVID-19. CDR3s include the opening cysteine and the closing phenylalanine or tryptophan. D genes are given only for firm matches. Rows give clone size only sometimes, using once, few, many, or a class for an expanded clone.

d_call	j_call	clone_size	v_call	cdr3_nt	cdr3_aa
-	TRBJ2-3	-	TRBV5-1	TGCGCCAGCAGCATCTCCGGGGATGGTACCTTAGATACGCAGTATTTT	CASSISGDGTLDTQYF
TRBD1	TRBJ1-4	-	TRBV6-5	TGTGCCAGCAGTAGGAAGACAGGGGCAAATGAAAAACTGTTTTTT	CASSRKTGANEKLFF
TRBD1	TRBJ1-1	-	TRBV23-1	TGCGCCAGCAGTCAATTACCCAGGGGGCGAATCACTGAAGCTTTCTTT	CASSQLPRGRITEAFF
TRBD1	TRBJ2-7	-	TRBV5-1	TGCGCCAGCAGCTTGTGGCAGGGGGTTTCCTACGAGCAGTACTTC	CASSLWQGVSYEQYF
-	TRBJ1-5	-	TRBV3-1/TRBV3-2	TGTGCCAGCAGCCAAGATATGGGACATAGCAATCAGCCCCAGCATTTT	CASSQDMGHSNQPQHF
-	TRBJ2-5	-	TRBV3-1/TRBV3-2	TGTGCCAGCAGCCAACTAGCGTCGGCAGAGACCCAGTACTTC	CASSQLASAETQYF
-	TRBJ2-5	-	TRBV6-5	TGTGCCAGCAGTCCACAAACAGGGAACCAAGAGACCCAGTACTTC	CASSPQTGNQETQYF
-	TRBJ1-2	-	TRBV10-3	TGTGCCATCAGTGAGACAGTCTATGGCTACACCTTC	CAISETVYGYTF
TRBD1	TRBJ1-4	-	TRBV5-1	TGCGCCAGCAGCTGGGACAGCATTAATGAAAAACTGTTTTTT	CASSWDSINEKLFF
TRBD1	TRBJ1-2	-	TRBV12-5	TGTGCTAGTGGTTTGTATTTTGGGGGGCGGACAGGGCCCTATGGCTACACCTTC	CASGLYFGGRTGPYGYTF
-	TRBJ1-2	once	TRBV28	TGTGCCAGCAGTCTGGCGGACATTCGAGGCTACACCTTC	CASSLADIRGYTF
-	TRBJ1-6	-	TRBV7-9	TGTGCCAGCAGCTTGCCCAGGGCAAATTCACCCCTCCACTTT	CASSLPRANSPLHF
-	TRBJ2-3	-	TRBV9	TGTGCCAGCAGCGTGGGACACCCCAGCACGCAGTATTTT	CASSVGHPSTQYF
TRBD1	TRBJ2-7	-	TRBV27	TGTGCCAGCAGTTTGTTGAGGACAGGGGGCGACGAGCAGTACTTC	CASSLLRTGGDEQYF
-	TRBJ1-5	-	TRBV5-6	TGTGCCAGCAGCTTGGGGAGGTTCAATCAGCCCCAGCATTTT	CASSLGRFNQPQHF
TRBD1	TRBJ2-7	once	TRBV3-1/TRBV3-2	TGTGCCAGCAGCCCCCGAGGCAGGGGGCTTTATGACTACGAGCAGTACTTC	CASSPRGRGLYDYEQYF
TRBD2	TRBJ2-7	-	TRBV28	TGTGCCAGCAGTTTCGCAATCGGAGTTGGGACTAGCGGGAGGACAAGAATCTACGAGCAGTACTTC	CASSFAIGVGTSGRTRIYEQYF
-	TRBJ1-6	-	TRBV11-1	TGTGCCAGCAGCTTAGCGGGCCCTCTGAATTCACCCCTCCACTTT	CASSLAGPLNSPLHF
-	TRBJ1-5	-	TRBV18	TGTGCCAGCTCACCATCAGGGGGCAATCAGCCCCAGCATTTT	CASSPSGGNQPQHF
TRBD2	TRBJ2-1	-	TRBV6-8	TGTGCCAGCAGACCACGGATGGTTCCTAGCGGGGGGGAGAATGAGCAGTTCTTC	CASRPRMVPSGGENEQFF
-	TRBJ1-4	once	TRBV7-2	TGTGCCAGCAGCTTTAGTCCTCCAGGGACTAATGAAAAACTGTTTTTT	CASSFSPPGTNEKLFF
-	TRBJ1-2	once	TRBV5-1	TGCGCCAGCAGCAATTCGACCAGGGTGTCCGGCTACACCTTC	CASSNSTRVSGYTF
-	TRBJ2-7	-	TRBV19	TGTGCCAGTAGTAGGCAGGCTTACTACGAGCAGTACTTC	CASSRQAYYEQYF
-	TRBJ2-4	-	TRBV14	TGTGCCAGCAGCCAAAGGGGAAACATTCAGTACTTC	CASSQRGNIQYF
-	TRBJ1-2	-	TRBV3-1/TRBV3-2	TGTGCCAGCAGCCAAGTTCCACAGCTCACAGGCTACACCTTC	CASSQVPQLTGYTF
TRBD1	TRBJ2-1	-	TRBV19	TGTGCCAGTAGTGGACAGGAACACTCCTACAATGAGCAGTTCTTC	CASSGQEHSYNEQFF
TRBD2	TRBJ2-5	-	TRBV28	TGTGCCAGCAGCCATGGACTAGCGGAGAGACAAGAGACCCAGTACTTC	CASSHGLAERQETQYF
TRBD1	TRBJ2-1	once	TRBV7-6	TGTGCCAGCAGCTTAGAGCCACCAAGGGGGCCCAATGAGCAGTTCTTC	CASSLEPPRGPNEQFF
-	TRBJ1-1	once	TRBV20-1	TGCATCCCTCGCGCCGGAGCTTTCTTT	CIPRAGAFF
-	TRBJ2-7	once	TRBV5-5	TGTGCCAGCAGCTCCAGACGAGGGCGGGACGAGCAGTACTTC	CASSSRRGRDEQYF
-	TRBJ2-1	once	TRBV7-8	TGTGCCAGCAGCTTCATCGGGTACAATGAGCAGTTCTTC	CASSFIGYNEQFF
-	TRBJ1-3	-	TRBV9	TGTGCCAGCAGCGCACAGGGCTTTGGAAACACCATATATTTT	CASSAQGFGNTIYF
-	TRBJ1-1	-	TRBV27	TGTGCCAGCAGTTCGACAGGAGGAGAAGCTTTCTTT	CASSSTGGEAFF
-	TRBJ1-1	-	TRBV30	TGTGCCGGAGGGATGTCGGAAGCTTTCTTT	CAGGMSEAFF
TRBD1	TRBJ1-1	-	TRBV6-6	TGTGCCAGCAGTCCCTTTATATCCGGGACAGGGGCCGAAGCTTTCTTT	CASSPFISGTGAEAFF
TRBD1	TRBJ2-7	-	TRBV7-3	TGTGCCAGCAGCTTAGGGGGACAGGGGGCCTACGAGCAGTACTTC	CASSLGGQGAYEQYF
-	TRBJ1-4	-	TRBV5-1	TGCGCCAGCAGCTTTGGAGGAACTAATGAAAAACTGTTTTTT	CASSFGGTNEKLFF
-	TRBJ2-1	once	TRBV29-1	TGCAGCGTTGCTCCTGCGGATGAGCAGTTCTTC	CSVAPADEQFF
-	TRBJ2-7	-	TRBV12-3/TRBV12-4	TGTGCCAGCAGTTTAGATCCGGGCTACGAGCAGTACTTC	CASSLDPGYEQYF
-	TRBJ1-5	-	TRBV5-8	TGTGCCAGCAGCTTGTGGGGGCGGGTTTGGAGCAATCAGCCCCAGCATTTT	CASSLWGRVWSNQPQHF
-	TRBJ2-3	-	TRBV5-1	TGCGCCAGCAGCTTGAACAGGGCCACAGATACGCAGTATTTT	CASSLNRATDTQYF
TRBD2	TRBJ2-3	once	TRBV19	TGTGCCAGTAGTAGCCTAGCGGGGTCTAGCACAGATACGCAGTATTTT	CASSSLAGSSTDTQYF
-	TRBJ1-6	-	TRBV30	TGTGCCTGGAATAAACATCCAGATAATTCACCCCTCCACTTT	CAWNKHPDNSPLHF
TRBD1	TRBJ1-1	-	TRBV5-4	TGTGCCAGCAGCCTCCGGGACAGGGTGACTGAAGCTTTCTTT	CASSLRDRVTEAFF
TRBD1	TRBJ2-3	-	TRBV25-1	TGTGCCAGCAGTGTACAGGGGGCAGATACGCAGTATTTT	CASSVQGADTQYF
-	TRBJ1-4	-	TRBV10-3	TGTGCCATCTCACTTCAGGGAGAAAAACTGTTTTTT	CAISLQGEKLFF
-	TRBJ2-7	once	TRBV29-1	TGCAGCGTTGATTCGGGGAGCTCCTACGAGCAGTACTTC	CSVDSGSSYEQYF
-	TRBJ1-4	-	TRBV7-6	TGTGCCAGCAGCCCAAGCGGATATAATGAAAAACTGTTTTTT	CASSPSGYNEKLFF
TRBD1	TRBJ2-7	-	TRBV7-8	TGTGCCAGCAGCTTGAGGTCAGGGGGCTACGAGCAGTACTTC	CASSLRSGGYEQYF
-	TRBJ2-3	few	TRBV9	TGTGCCAGCAGCGTAGTCTCCCCAGATACGCAGTATTTT	CASSVVSPDTQYF
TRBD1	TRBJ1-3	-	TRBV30	TGTGCCTGGAGTCCTCCGGGACAGCAAGGAAACACCATATATTTT	CAWSPPGQQGNTIYF
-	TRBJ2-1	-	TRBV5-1	TGCGCCAGCAGCTTCTTCTCGGATATAACTTCGGGGGAGCAGTTCTTC	CASSFFSDITSGEQFF
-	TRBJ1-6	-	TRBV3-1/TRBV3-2	TGTGCCAGCAGCCAACCACCCGGTTCACCCCTCCACTTT	CASSQPPGSPLHF
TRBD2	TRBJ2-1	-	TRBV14	TGTGCCAGCAGCCTTAGCGGGGTGGGTTACAATGAGCAGTTCTTC	CASSLSGVGYNEQFF
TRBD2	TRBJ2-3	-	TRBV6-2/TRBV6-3	TGTGCCAGCAGTACCGTTCAGGGACTAGCGGGGGGCAGTACGCAGTATTTT	CASSTVQGLAGGSTQYF
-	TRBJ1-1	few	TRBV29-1	TGCAGCGTTGACACCTCCAGGGGAATGGACACTGAAGCTTTCTTT	CSVDTSRGMDTEAFF
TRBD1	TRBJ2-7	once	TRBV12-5	TGTGCTAGTGCACTAAAAGGGGGCTTCTACGAGCAGTACTTC	CASALKGGFYEQYF
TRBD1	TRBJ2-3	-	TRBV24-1	TGTGCCACCAGTGATTTGCACGGCGGGACAGGGGCCCCAGATACGCAGTATTTT	CATSDLHGGTGAPDTQYF
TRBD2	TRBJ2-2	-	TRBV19	TGTGCCAGTAGTAGGGGGGGACTAGCGGGACCCGGGGAGCTGTTTTTT	CASSRGGLAGPGELFF